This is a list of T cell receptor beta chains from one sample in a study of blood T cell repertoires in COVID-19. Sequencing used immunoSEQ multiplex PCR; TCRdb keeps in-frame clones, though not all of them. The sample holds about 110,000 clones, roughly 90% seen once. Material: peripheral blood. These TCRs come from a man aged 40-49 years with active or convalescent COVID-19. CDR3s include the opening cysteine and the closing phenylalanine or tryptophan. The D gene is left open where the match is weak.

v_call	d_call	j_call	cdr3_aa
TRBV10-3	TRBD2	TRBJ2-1	CAINPSGNHNEQFF
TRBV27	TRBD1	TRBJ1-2	CASSFGTGYGYTF
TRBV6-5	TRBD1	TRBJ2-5	CASSWGQKNLETQYF
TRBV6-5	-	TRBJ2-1	CASSYSTGVGGQFF
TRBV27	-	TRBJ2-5	CASSLWTDTPRTQYF
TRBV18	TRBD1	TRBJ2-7	CASSPGSGQGDYEQYF
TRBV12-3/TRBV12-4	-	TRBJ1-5	CASSFRSDQPQHF
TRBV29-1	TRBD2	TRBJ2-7	CSVRTSVYEQYF
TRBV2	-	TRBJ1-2	CASRMDIANYGYTF
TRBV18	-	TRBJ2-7	CASSPRVPYEQYF
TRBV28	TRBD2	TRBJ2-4	CASSLLAVAKNIQYF
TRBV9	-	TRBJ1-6	CASTPGHLNSPLHF
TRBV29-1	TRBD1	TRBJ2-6	CSPGQGGSGANVLTF
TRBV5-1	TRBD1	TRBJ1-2	CASSSLGTGSYGYTF
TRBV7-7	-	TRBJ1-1	CASSERMNTEAFF
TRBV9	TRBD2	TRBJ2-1	CASSARSGSSYNEQFF
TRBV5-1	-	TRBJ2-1	CASSLTPTGMGNNEQFF
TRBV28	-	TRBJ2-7	CASSLAGYEQYF
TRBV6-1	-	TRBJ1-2	CASSEGPANYGYTF
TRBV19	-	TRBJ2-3	CASSPFGRGTDTQYF
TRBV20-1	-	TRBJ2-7	CSASSGLPYEQYF
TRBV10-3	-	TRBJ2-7	CATSYEQYF
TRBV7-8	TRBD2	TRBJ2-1	CASSSRSGVYNEQFF
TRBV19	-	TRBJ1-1	CASSMLQGAEAFF
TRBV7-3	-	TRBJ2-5	CASSPHTGVGTQYF
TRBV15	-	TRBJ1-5	CATRPYGGSNQPQHF
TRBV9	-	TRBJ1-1	CASSDDREAFF
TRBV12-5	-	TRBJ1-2	CASGLVIGGDESYGYTF
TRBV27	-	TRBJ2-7	CASNSGWPFYEQYF
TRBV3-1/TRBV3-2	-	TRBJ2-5	CASSHTRFRGAQETQYF
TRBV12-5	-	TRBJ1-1	CASGLGSSERDTEAFF
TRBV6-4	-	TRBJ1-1	CASRVQGGDTEAFF
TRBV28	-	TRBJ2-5	CASSFGEDQETQYF
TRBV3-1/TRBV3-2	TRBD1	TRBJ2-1	CASSPYRTGSNEQFF
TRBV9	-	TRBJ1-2	CASSVGASPSYINYGYTF
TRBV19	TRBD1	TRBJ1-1	CASTQTVSGTGRRAFF
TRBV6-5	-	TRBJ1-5	CASSYSEGQPQHF
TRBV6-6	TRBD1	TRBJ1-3	CASSYKRDSSGNTIYF